This T cell receptor (beta chain) originates from a study of T cell repertoires in cytomegalovirus infection. At the level of the study: Use of recently identified HLA-C-restricted and well-studied HLA-B-restricted CMV epitopes was part of the study. Public signatures in TCR beta pointed to CMV infection and matching HLA type.

Comments on this clonotype: Its antigen is unknown.

This CDR3 spans 11 amino acids. With 6 bases removed from V and 3 bases from J, the gap between germline ends came to 6 bases. CDR1 and CDR2 from the germline V gene are MNHEY and SVGEGT. TCRdb redid the calling of the reads with MiXCR, one entry per CDR3 protein. Of more than 250,000 distinct CDR3 sequences listed, around 25% are singletons. Study conclusions and caveats: CMV-specific TCR beta clonotypes restricted by HLA-C dominated the ex vivo response. CMV carriers having the relevant HLA were flagged by cumulative public TCR beta family frequency.

The receptor's source is a human donor in good health (CMV status not recorded). Some clones in this sample may be carry-over from other donors' samples. The V gene is TRBV6-2 or TRBV6-3, the J gene TRBJ2-7; the D is unclear. The specimen was cultured PBMCs, collected from culture after CMV antigen stimulation. The chain's CDR3 is CASRQFYEQYF. In DNA form, the CDR3 reads TGTGCCAGCAGACAGTTCTACGAGCAGTACTTC.